The entry below gives a single T cell receptor (beta chain) sequence along with its context. Its antigen is not known. The CDR3 is made up of 15 amino acids. Germline-derived CDR1 and CDR2 are SEHNR and FQNEAQ (reference sequence). V lost 5 bases to trimming and J lost 7 bases; unmatched junction nucleotides: 8. TCRdb analysed the RACE reads with MiXCR anew, one entry per CDR3 protein. The sample lists about 380,000 distinct CDR3 sequences, roughly 5% occurring once. The data stem from a study of human T cells and chemical hapten exposure. As for the study in general: Patients, predominantly female, presented with alopecia areata, totalis or universalis.

As for time point: patch test 1, 2 weeks after DPC sensitization. Treatment of the sample: therapeutic diphenylcyclopropenone sensitization with weekly scalp DPC. Study findings and constraints: Having alopecia, the donors may differ immunologically from healthy people. Against controls, expanded TCRs gave rise to significantly more large CDR3 similarity clusters.

The chain links TRBV7-9 to TRBJ1-4; 9 nucleotides align to TRBD1. This specimen was whole blood, taken in connection with sensitization to the hapten diphenylcyclopropenone (DPC). This receptor was obtained from a woman between 45 and 65 years old with alopecia areata. Some clones in this sample may be carry-over from other donors' samples. CDR3 loop: CASSPGQGLSEKLFF. The CDR3 bases are TGTGCCAGCAGCCCCGGACAGGGGTTGAGTGAAAAACTGTTTTTT.